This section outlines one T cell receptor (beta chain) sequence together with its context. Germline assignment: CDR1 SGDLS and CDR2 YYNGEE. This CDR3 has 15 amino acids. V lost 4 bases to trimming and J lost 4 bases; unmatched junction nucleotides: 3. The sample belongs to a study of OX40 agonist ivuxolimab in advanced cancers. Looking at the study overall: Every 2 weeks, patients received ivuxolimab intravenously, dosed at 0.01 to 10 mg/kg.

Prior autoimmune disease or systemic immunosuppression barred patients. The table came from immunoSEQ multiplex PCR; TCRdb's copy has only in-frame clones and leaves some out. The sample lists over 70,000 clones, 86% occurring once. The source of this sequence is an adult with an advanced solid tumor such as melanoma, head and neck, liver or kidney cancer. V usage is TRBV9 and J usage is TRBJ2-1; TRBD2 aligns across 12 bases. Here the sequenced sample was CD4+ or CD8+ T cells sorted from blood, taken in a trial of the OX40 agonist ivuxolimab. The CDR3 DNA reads TGTGCCAGCAGCACCGGGACTAGCGGGTACAATGAGCAGTTCTTC. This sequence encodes CASSTGTSGYNEQFF.